The clone carrying this T cell receptor beta chain was found many times. The antigen remains undetermined. The investigators amplified TCR beta CDR3 regions from RNA transcripts. The HTBI primer set drove a first-round RT-PCR of the TCR CDR3. Using its own MiXCR run on the multiplex PCR reads, TCRdb lists one record per CDR3 protein. The profile shows 500,000 to 650,000 distinct CDR3 sequences, about 14% of them singletons. Uncontrolled infection, other autoimmune disease, pregnancy or lactation led to exclusion. The data were taken from a study of T cells in Graves' hyperthyroidism and ophthalmopathy. This CDR3 has 13 residues. Looked up from germline, CDR1 is DFQATT and CDR2 is SNEGSKA (reference sequence). Between the trimmed V and J ends, which lost 8 bases and 3 bases, there was a span of 16 bases. Study-level findings and limits: Blood held most thyroid clonotypes expanded above 0.001 frequency. Ophthalmopathy was separated from stable hyperthyroidism by a 13 V-J model.

Sequenced material: blood. The gene calls are TRBV20-1 and TRBJ1-2; D uncertain. The sequence came from a woman aged 50 to 65 with Graves' ophthalmopathy. The chain's CDR3 is CSPSGGPYYGYTF. CDR3 sequence (DNA): TGCAGTCCATCGGGAGGACCTTACTATGGCTACACCTTC.